Listed below are T cell receptor beta chains from one sample, sequenced in a study of blood T cell repertoires in COVID-19. Assay used: immunoSEQ multiplex PCR; TCRdb lists only in-frame clones, some missing. The sample gives about 57,000 clones, roughly nine tenths of which show up once; under 25% is in the top ten. The sample was peripheral blood. Receptors were obtained from a woman aged 80 or over with COVID-19, enrolled during active disease. The CDR3 runs from the conserved cysteine through the conserved F or W. A D gene is named only where the DNA matches it firmly. Size is stated for part of the rows, as once, few or many counts, or as a class when the clone is expanded.

cdr3_aa cdr3_nt v_call d_call j_call clone_size
CASRLQGGRTDTQYF TGTGCCAGCAGATTACAGGGAGGGAGGACAGATACGCAGTATTTT TRBV6-5 - TRBJ2-3 -
CASGLGSNYGYTF TGTGCTAGTGGTTTGGGGAGTAACTATGGCTACACCTTC TRBV12-5 - TRBJ1-2 -
CASSAGGSQETQYF TGCGCCAGCAGTGCTGGGGGGTCCCAAGAGACCCAGTACTTC TRBV5-1 - TRBJ2-5 -
CASSPYLFPTGPNTEAFF TGTGCCAGCAGCCCGTACCTCTTTCCGACAGGACCGAACACTGAAGCTTTCTTT TRBV3-1/TRBV3-2 - TRBJ1-1 -
CASSVGLLSNTEAFF TGTGCCAGCAGCGTGGGACTTTTATCGAACACTGAAGCTTTCTTT TRBV9 - TRBJ1-1 -
CASSPLTGTGMSEAFF TGTGCCAGCAGCCCCCTCACCGGGACAGGGATGTCTGAAGCTTTCTTT TRBV14 TRBD1 TRBJ1-1 -
CASSKTGRWGYTF TGTGCCAGCAGCAAAACAGGGAGATGGGGCTACACCTTC TRBV11-2 - TRBJ1-2 -
CASSELSGGPSGTQYF TGTGCCAGCAGTGAACTCTCGGGGGGACCATCGGGTACGCAGTATTTT TRBV6-1 TRBD2 TRBJ2-3 -
CAWSDGYGYTF TGTGCCTGGAGTGACGGCTATGGCTACACCTTC TRBV30 - TRBJ1-2 -
CASSQNPSGTYGTEAFF TGTGCCAGCAGCCAAAACCCCTCCGGCACCTACGGGACTGAAGCTTTCTTT TRBV16 - TRBJ1-1 -
CASRLLGQGPLYGYTF TGTGCCAGCAGACTCCTGGGACAGGGGCCCCTCTATGGCTACACCTTC TRBV5-4 TRBD1 TRBJ1-2 -
CASSQFPPMVQRGGKTQYF TGTGCCAGCAGCCAATTTCCCCCGATGGTCCAGCGGGGGGGCAAGACCCAGTACTTC TRBV3-1/TRBV3-2 TRBD2 TRBJ2-5 -
CAWSHKTGAFSTEAFF TGTGCCTGGAGTCATAAGACAGGGGCTTTTAGCACTGAAGCTTTCTTT TRBV30 TRBD1 TRBJ1-1 -
CASVRGRSEAFF TGTGCCTCGGTCAGGGGGCGGTCGGAAGCTTTCTTT TRBV5-5 TRBD1 TRBJ1-1 -
CASSSRWAWNTEAFF TGTGCCAGCAGTTCTCGGTGGGCCTGGAACACTGAAGCTTTCTTT TRBV27 - TRBJ1-1 -
CASSQQTGRTNYGYTF TGTGCCAGCAGCCAACAGACAGGGCGCACTAACTATGGCTACACCTTC TRBV14 TRBD1 TRBJ1-2 -
CASSPPGTLTGHEQYF TGTGCCAGCAGTCCGCCGGGGACCCTGACAGGGCACGAGCAGTACTTC TRBV6-6 TRBD1 TRBJ2-7 few
CASSPPPAGETQYF TGTGCCAGCTCACCGCCGCCGGCCGGGGAGACCCAGTACTTC TRBV18 - TRBJ2-5 -
CASSPQINQPQHF TGTGCCAGCAGTCCGCAGATAAATCAGCCCCAGCATTTT TRBV6-2/TRBV6-3 - TRBJ1-5 -
CASSPRTSGAPGAQYF TGTGCCAGCTCACCAAGGACTAGCGGGGCCCCGGGGGCCCAGTACTTC TRBV18 TRBD2 TRBJ2-5 -
CASSQAGGVDTEAFF TGTGCCAGCAGCCAAGCTGGGGGGGTGGACACTGAAGCTTTCTTT TRBV4-2 - TRBJ1-1 -
CASSQVQGSDYGYTF TGCGCCAGCAGCCAAGTCCAGGGCTCGGACTATGGCTACACCTTC TRBV4-1 - TRBJ1-2 -
CARLPHNEQFF TGTGCCAGACTCCCCCACAATGAGCAGTTCTTC TRBV5-4 - TRBJ2-1 -
CASSPSRADTQYF TGTGCCAGCAGCCCTTCCCGAGCCGATACGCAGTATTTT TRBV7-9 - TRBJ2-3 -
CASSWGVAGNTGELFF TGTGCCAGTAGTTGGGGGGTAGCGGGGAACACCGGGGAGCTGTTTTTT TRBV19 TRBD2 TRBJ2-2 -
CASSRESQGAGEQYF TGCGCCAGCAGTCGGGAGAGTCAGGGGGCCGGGGAGCAGTACTTC TRBV5-1 TRBD1 TRBJ2-7 -
CASSANRGRRDEQYF TGTGCCAGCAGCGCCAACAGGGGGCGCCGGGACGAGCAGTACTTC TRBV27 TRBD1 TRBJ2-7 -
CASSLSGQGGYYGYTF TGTGCCAGCAGCTTATCCGGACAGGGGGGTTACTATGGCTACACCTTC TRBV7-2 TRBD1 TRBJ1-2 -
CASETPNYGYTF TGTGCCAGTGAGACACCCAACTATGGCTACACCTTC TRBV19 - TRBJ1-2 -
CASSLAGAGEQFF TGTGCCAGCAGCCTAGCGGGGGCCGGGGAGCAGTTCTTC TRBV27 TRBD2 TRBJ2-1 once
CASSEGQNNEQFF TGCGCCAGCAGCGAGGGACAGAACAATGAGCAGTTCTTC TRBV5-1 TRBD1 TRBJ2-1 -
CAISDHRGTETQYF TGTGCCATCAGTGACCACAGGGGAACCGAGACCCAGTACTTC TRBV10-3 TRBD1 TRBJ2-5 -
CASSPRTGASYEQYF TGTGCCAGTAGTCCTCGGACAGGGGCATCGTACGAGCAGTACTTC TRBV19 TRBD1 TRBJ2-7 -
CASSDRVGQPQHF TGTGCCAGTAGTGACAGGGTGGGTCAGCCCCAGCATTTT TRBV19 TRBD1 TRBJ1-5 -
CSVKRGNTGELFF TGCAGCGTGAAGCGGGGTAACACCGGGGAGCTGTTTTTT TRBV29-1 TRBD2 TRBJ2-2 -
CASSLQDNTEAFF TGCGCCAGCAGCTTACAGGACAACACTGAAGCTTTCTTT TRBV5-1 - TRBJ1-1 -
CASSLVAGGAETQYF TGCGCCAGCAGCTTGGTAGCAGGGGGCGCAGAGACCCAGTACTTC TRBV5-1 TRBD1 TRBJ2-5 -
CASSLPGQNNEQFF TGTGCCAGCAGCTTGCCGGGACAGAACAATGAGCAGTTCTTC TRBV3-1/TRBV3-2 TRBD1 TRBJ2-1 -
CAWNRGSPDTQYF TGTGCCTGGAACAGGGGGAGTCCAGATACGCAGTATTTT TRBV30 TRBD1 TRBJ2-3 -
CASSERAVYGYTF TGTGCCAGCAGCGAGCGGGCGGTCTATGGCTACACCTTC TRBV5-4 - TRBJ1-2 -
CASSPQGGGNQPQHF TGCGCCAGCAGTCCTCAGGGGGGCGGCAATCAGCCCCAGCATTTT TRBV10-2 TRBD1 TRBJ1-5 -
CASSVSPAGTGIYNEQFF TGTGCCAGCAGCGTGTCACCCGCCGGGACAGGGATCTACAATGAGCAGTTCTTC TRBV9 TRBD1 TRBJ2-1 -
CASSPEEGNTEAFF TGTGCCAGCAGCCCGGAAGAGGGGAACACTGAAGCTTTCTTT TRBV5-4 - TRBJ1-1 -
CASSLGSSGGNEQFF TGCGCCAGCAGCTTGGGATCTAGCGGGGGGAATGAGCAGTTCTTC TRBV5-1 TRBD2 TRBJ2-1 -
CASRTSGGILTDTQYF TGCGCCAGCCGGACTAGCGGGGGGATCCTGACAGATACGCAGTATTTT TRBV5-1 TRBD2 TRBJ2-3 once
CASSLQEVTGRRTF TGTGCCAGCAGTTTACAAGAGGTGACAGGCCGCCGCACCTTC TRBV28 - TRBJ1-2 -
CATSRVGSGNEKLFF TGTGCCACCAGCAGAGTTGGATCGGGAAATGAAAAACTGTTTTTT TRBV15 - TRBJ1-4 -
CASSSGLAEFYYEQYF TGTGCCAGCAGTTCTGGACTAGCGGAATTTTACTACGAGCAGTACTTC TRBV6-6 TRBD2 TRBJ2-7 -
CASSIEGQYSNQPQHF TGTGCCAGTAGTATAGAAGGACAGTATAGCAATCAGCCCCAGCATTTT TRBV19 - TRBJ1-5 -
CASSSHSLSGNTIYF TGTGCCAGCAGCTCCCACAGTCTCTCTGGAAACACCATATATTTT TRBV3-1/TRBV3-2 - TRBJ1-3 -
CATSRDQLGSDTQYF TGTGCCACCAGCAGAGATCAACTAGGCTCAGATACGCAGTATTTT TRBV15 - TRBJ2-3 -
CASSYKGNGYGYTF TGTGCCAGCAGTTACAAGGGGAATGGCTATGGCTACACCTTC TRBV6-2/TRBV6-3 - TRBJ1-2 -